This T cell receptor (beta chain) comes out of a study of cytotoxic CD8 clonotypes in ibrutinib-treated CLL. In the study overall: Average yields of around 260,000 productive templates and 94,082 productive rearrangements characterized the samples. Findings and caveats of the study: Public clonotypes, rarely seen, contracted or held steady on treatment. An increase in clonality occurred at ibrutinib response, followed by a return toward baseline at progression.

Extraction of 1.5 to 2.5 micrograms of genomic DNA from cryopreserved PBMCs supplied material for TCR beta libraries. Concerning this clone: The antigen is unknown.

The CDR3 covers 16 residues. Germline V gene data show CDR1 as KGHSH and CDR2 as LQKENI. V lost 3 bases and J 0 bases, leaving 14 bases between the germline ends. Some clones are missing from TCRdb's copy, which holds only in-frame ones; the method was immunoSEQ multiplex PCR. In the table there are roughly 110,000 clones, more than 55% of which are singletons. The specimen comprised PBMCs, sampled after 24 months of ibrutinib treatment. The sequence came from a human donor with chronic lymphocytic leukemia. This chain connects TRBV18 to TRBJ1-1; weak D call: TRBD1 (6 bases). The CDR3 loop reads CASSPGGAGVNTEAFF. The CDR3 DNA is TGTGCCAGCTCACCGGGGGGGGCCGGAGTGAACACTGAAGCTTTCTTT.